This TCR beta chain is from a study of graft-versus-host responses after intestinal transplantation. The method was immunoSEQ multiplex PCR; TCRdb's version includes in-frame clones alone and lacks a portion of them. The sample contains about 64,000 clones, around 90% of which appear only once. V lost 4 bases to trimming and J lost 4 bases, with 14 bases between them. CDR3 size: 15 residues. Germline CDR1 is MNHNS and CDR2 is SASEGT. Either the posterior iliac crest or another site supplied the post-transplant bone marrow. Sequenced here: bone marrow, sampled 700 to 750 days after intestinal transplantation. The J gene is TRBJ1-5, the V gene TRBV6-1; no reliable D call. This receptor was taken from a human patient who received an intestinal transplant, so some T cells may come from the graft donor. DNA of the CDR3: TGTGCCAGCAGTGGGTTTGGCGGAAGAAATCAGCCCCAGCATTTT. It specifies CASSGFGGRNQPQHF.